This TCR beta chain was sequenced in a study of T-cell memory formation after mild COVID-19. Whole-study findings and limits: The authors did not confirm SARS-CoV-2 specificity of second-wave clones peaking day 37. The main location of contracting CD4+ clones was CM and EM, and that of contracting CD8+ clones was EMRA. Some clones that responded were present in memory (sampled pre-infection), which suggests cross-reactive memory joined.

TCRdb independently ran MiXCR on the 5' RACE reads; one entry per CDR3 protein. Of approximately 400,000 distinct CDR3 sequences in the sample, around 24% were seen once. The CDR3 runs to 15 residues. The germline gives CDR1 SGHRS, CDR2 YFSETQ. The V end lost 4 bases, the J end lost 2 bases, and 10 bases lay between the germline ends. This clonotype turned up a few times. Its antigen is still unknown. The receptor's source is an adult woman who had mild COVID-19 (a few samples of this study predate the infection). Cell type and time point are not known. The V call is TRBV5-1, the J call TRBJ2-6; D gene uncertain. Sequenced sample: PBMCs or a T cell subset sorted from them (not recorded which). This CDR3 is CASSLDETGANVLTF. The CDR3 DNA follows: TGCGCCAGCAGCCTGGATGAGACTGGGGCCAACGTCCTGACTTTC.